The entry that follows covers one T cell receptor (beta chain) sequence. The data derive from a study of shared clonotypes between healthy human individuals. Trimming cost V 5 bases and J 10 bases; bases outside gene matches: 9. Germline CDR1 LNHDA, CDR2 SQIVND (reference sequence). This CDR3 contains 15 residues. Only in-frame clones appear in the TCRdb table, and some are missing; sequencing was by immunoSEQ multiplex PCR. The table records under 550,000 clones, about 96% of them present only once. The rearrangement uses TRBV19 and TRBJ1-6, with 9 positions matching TRBD1. Sequences were obtained from naive CD4+ T cells sorted from blood. Noted subset: CD45RA+ positively selected. This receptor was obtained from a woman aged 30 to 39 in good health. The CDR3 sequence: CASSSRQGEKSPLHF. The CDR3 DNA is TGTGCCAGTAGTTCCCGACAGGGGGAGAAATCACCCCTCCACTTT.